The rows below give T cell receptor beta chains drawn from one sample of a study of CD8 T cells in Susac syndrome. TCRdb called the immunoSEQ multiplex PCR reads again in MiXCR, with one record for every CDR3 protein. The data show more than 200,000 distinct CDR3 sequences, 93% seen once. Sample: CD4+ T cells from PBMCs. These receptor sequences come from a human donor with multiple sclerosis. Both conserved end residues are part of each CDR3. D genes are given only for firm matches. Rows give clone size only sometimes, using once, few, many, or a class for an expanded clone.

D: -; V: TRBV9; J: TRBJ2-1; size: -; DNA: TGTGCCAGCAGCGACGACTACTACAATGAGCAGTTCTTC; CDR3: CASSDDYYNEQFF
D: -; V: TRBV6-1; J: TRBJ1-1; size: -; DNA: TGTGCCAGCAGTGCACCCCCCGGGGGCAGGGGCACTGAAGCTTTCTTT; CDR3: CASSAPPGGRGTEAFF
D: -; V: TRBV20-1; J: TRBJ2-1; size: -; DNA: TGCAGTGCTAGCCGGGGCTCTTACAATGAGCAGTTCTTC; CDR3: CSASRGSYNEQFF
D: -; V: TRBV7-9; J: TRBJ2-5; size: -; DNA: TGTGCCAGCAGCTTAGACCGGGGGGAGACCCAGTACTTC; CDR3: CASSLDRGETQYF
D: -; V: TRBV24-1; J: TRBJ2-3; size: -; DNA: TGTGCCACCAGGGACACAGGTAGCACAGATACGCAGTATTTT; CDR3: CATRDTGSTDTQYF
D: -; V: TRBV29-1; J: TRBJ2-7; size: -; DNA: TGCAGTGGGGGCCAGGGGAAGTACGAGCAGTACTTC; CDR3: CSGGQGKYEQYF
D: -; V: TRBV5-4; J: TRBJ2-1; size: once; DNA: TGTGCCAGCAGCTTGGTTGGGCGGGGCTACAATGAGCAGTTCTTC; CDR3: CASSLVGRGYNEQFF
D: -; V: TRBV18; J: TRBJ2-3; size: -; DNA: TGTGCCAGCTCACCGGGGATCTTCGTTCATACGCAGTATTTT; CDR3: CASSPGIFVHTQYF
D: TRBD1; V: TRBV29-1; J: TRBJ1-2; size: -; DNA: TGCAGCGTTGAAGAAGGAGGGGGCCATGGCTACACCTTC; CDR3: CSVEEGGGHGYTF
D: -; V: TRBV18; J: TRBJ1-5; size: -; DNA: TGTGCCAGCTCACCTTCTAGACAGACGAAAAATCAGCCCCAGCATTTT; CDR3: CASSPSRQTKNQPQHF
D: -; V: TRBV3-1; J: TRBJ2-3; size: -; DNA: TGTGCCAGCAGCCAAAACTCCCTTAGTCCGCAGTATTTT; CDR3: CASSQNSLSPQYF
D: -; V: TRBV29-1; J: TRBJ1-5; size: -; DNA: TGCAGCGTTGACCAGGGCCCCAATCAGCCCCAGCATTTT; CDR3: CSVDQGPNQPQHF
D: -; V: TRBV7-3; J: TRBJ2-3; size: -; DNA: TGTGCCAGCAGCTTAACGACAGGCGATACGCAGTATTTT; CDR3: CASSLTTGDTQYF
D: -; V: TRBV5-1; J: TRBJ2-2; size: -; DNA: TGCGCCAGCAGCTTGGTTACTGCGAACACCGGGGAGCTGTTTTTT; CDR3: CASSLVTANTGELFF
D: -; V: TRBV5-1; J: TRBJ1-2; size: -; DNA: TGCGCCAGCAGCTTGGGGGGGGGCGCCGCGGACCTCTATGGCTACACCTTC; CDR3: CASSLGGGAADLYGYTF
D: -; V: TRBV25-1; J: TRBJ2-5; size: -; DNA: TGTGCCAGCAAACCCACCCAGGAGACCCAGTACTTC; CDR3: CASKPTQETQYF
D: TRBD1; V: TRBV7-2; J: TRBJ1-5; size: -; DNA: TGTGCCAGCAGTCCACAGGGGGCAGGCAATCAGCCCCAGCATTTT; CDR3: CASSPQGAGNQPQHF
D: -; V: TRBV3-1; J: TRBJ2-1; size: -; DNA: TGTGCCAGCAGCCAAGAGAACAGGAACAATGAGCAGTTCTTC; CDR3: CASSQENRNNEQFF
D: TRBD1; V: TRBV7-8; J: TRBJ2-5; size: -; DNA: TGTGCCAGCAGCCCGAGGGGGCTACCAGAGACCCAGTACTTC; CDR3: CASSPRGLPETQYF
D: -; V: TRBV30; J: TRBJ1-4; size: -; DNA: TGTGCCTGGGCGGGGGAAAAACTGTTTTTT; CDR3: CAWAGEKLFF
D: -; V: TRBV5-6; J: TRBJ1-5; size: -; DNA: TGTGCCAGCAGCTTGGACAGACTGCATCCCCAGCATTTT; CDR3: CASSLDRLHPQHF
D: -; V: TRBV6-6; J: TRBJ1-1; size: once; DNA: TGTGCCAGCAGTTCCGACGGGATTGAAGCTTTCTTT; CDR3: CASSSDGIEAFF
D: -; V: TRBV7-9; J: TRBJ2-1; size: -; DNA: TGTGCCAGCAGCTTAGCGGACGGCGATGAGCAGTTCTTC; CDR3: CASSLADGDEQFF
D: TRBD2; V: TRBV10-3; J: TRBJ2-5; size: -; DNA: TGTGCCATCAGTGAGGGACTAGCGACGCAAGAGACCCAGTACTTC; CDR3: CAISEGLATQETQYF
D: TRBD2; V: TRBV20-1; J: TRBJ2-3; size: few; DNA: TGCAGTGCCGAGACTAGCGGGAGCTTGAATACGCAGTATTTT; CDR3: CSAETSGSLNTQYF
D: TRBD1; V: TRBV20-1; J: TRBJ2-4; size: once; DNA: TGCAGTGCTACGCCCCCCGGGACAGGGCGAATTGGGAATTTCTTC; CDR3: CSATPPGTGRIGNFF
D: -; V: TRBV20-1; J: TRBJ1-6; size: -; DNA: TGCAGTGCTAGAGATCTCCTTCTGAGTCATAATTCACCCCTCCACTTT; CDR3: CSARDLLLSHNSPLHF
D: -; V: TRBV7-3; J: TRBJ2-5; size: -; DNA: TGTGCCAGCAGCTTTCCACACGACAGATGCCGGGAGACCCAGTACTTC; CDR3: CASSFPHDRCRETQYF
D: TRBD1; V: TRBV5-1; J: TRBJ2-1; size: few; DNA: TGCGCCAGCAGCCCGGGACAGGGGGCCTACAATGAGCAGTTCTTC; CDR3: CASSPGQGAYNEQFF
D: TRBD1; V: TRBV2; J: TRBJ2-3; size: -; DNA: TGTGCCAGCAGCCGGGACAGGGGTGCAGATACGCAGTATTTT; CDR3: CASSRDRGADTQYF
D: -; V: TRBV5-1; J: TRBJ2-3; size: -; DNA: TGCGCCAGCAGTTATGACCCAGACCCTAGCACAGATACGCAGTATTTT; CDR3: CASSYDPDPSTDTQYF
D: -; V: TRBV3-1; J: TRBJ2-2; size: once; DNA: TGTGCCAGCAGCCAAGATAACAGGGCAACCGGGGAGCTGTTTTTT; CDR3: CASSQDNRATGELFF
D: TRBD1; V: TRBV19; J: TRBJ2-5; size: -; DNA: TGTGCCAGCAAGATCGGGACGGGACAGGGGGAGACCCAGTACTTC; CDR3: CASKIGTGQGETQYF
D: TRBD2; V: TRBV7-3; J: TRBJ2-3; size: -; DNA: TGTGCCAGCAGCCCGGGACTAGCGGGACAAAATACGCAGTATTTT; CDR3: CASSPGLAGQNTQYF
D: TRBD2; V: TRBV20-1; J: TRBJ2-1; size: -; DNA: TGCAGTGCTAGAGTTCGACTAGCGGCGAGCTCCTACAATGAGCAGTTCTTC; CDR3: CSARVRLAASSYNEQFF
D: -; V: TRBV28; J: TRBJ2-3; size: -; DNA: TGTGCCAGCAGTTTGCAGGGGAGCACAGATACGCAGTATTTT; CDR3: CASSLQGSTDTQYF
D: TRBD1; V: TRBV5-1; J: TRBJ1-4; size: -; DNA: TGCGCCAGCAGCTCGGACAGGGCGAATGAAAAACTGTTTTTT; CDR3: CASSSDRANEKLFF
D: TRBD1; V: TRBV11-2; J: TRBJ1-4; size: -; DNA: TGTGCCAGCAGGAAGAGCGGGACAGGGGTGGAAAAACTGTTTTTT; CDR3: CASRKSGTGVEKLFF
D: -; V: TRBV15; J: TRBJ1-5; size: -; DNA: TGTGCCACCAGCAGAGGAGGGACTCATAGCAATCAGCCCCAGCATTTT; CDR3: CATSRGGTHSNQPQHF
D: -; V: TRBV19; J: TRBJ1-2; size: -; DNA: TGTGCCAGTAAACCAGGGCGGTTCTATGGCTACACCTTC; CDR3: CASKPGRFYGYTF
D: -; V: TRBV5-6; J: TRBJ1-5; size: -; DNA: TGTGCCAGCAGCAGGACAGCGAGCCTTCAGCCCCAGCATTTT; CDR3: CASSRTASLQPQHF
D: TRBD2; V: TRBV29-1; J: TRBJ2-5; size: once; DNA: TGCAGCGTTGAAATGGCTAGCGGGAGAGGAGAGACCCAGTACTTC; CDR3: CSVEMASGRGETQYF
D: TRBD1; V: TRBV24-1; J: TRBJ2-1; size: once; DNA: TGTGCCACCAGTGAGTCGACAGGGGGATCCTACAATGAGCAGTTCTTC; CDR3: CATSESTGGSYNEQFF
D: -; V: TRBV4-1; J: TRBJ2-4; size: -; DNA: TGCGCCAGCAGCGACCGGGGTTTGGTGGGTACCAAAAACATTCAGTACTTC; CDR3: CASSDRGLVGTKNIQYF
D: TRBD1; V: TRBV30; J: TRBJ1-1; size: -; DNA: TGTGCCTGGGAACAGGGGCGAGACACTGAAGCTTTCTTT; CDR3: CAWEQGRDTEAFF
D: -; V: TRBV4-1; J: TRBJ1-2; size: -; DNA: TGCGCCAGCAGCCAAGGGCAGGACACCATTAACTATGGCTACACCTTC; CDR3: CASSQGQDTINYGYTF
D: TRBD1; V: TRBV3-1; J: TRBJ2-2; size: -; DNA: TGTGCCAGCAGCCAGGACCGGACAGGGAACACCGGGGAGCTGTTTTTT; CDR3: CASSQDRTGNTGELFF
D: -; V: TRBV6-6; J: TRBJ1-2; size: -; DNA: TGTGCCAGCAGTCCCCCCGGCAGGGCCCCCTATGGCTACACCTTC; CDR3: CASSPPGRAPYGYTF
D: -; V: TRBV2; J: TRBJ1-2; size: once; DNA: TGTGCCAGCAGGGGCTCCGAACGGGGCTACACCTTC; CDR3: CASRGSERGYTF
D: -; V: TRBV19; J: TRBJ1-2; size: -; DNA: TGTGCCAGTAGTATGTTGTCCCAAGGAGGCTACACCTTC; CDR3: CASSMLSQGGYTF